This T cell receptor beta chain was sequenced during a study of T cell responses to AZD1222 COVID-19 vaccine. Trimming cost V 3 bases and J 5 bases; bases outside gene matches: 7. This CDR3 is built from 15 residues. Germline V gene lookup returns CDR1 KGHSH and CDR2 LQKENI. Profiling relied on immunoSEQ multiplex PCR, and the TCRdb table lists in-frame clones only, not all of them. Of 150,000 to 200,000 clones in the sample, around 93% were seen once. The specimen comprised peripheral blood, sampled on day 0 of AZD1222 vaccination. This clonotype was sampled from an adult in good health. The chain uses TRBV18 and TRBJ2-3; 8 bases match TRBD2. This chain's CDR3 is CASSPYGTSKDTQYF. As DNA, the CDR3 is TGTGCCAGCTCACCTTATGGGACTAGTAAAGATACGCAGTATTTT.